The next 3 T cell receptor beta chains were all read from a single sample in a study of neurological immune-mediated disorders. TCRdb re-called the 5' RACE reads with MiXCR, one entry per CDR3 protein. In the table there are 55,000 to 65,000 distinct CDR3 sequences, about 10% of which are singletons. Time point specified: longitudinal time-point 1 (baseline). Sequencing was done on a sample of PBMCs. The receptor source for this set is a male donor with HTLV-1-associated myelopathy (HAM/TSP).

This clonotype was detected ten times or more. This chain joins TRBV5-5 and TRBJ2-3; D ambiguous. The V end lost 2 bases, the J end lost 0 bases, and 4 bases lay between the germline ends. Germline lookup yields CDR1 SGHKS and CDR2 YYEKEE (reference sequence). CDR3 size: 13 residues. The CDR3, as DNA: TGTGCCAGCAGCTTCTCCAGCACAGATACGCAGTATTTT. This translates into CASSFSSTDTQYF.

This clonotype was observed at least ten times. CDR3 loop: CSVGDRGRGNIQYF. The CDR3 DNA follows: TGCAGCGTAGGGGACAGGGGGCGTGGAAACATTCAGTACTTC. The gene calls are TRBV29-1 and TRBJ2-4; 12 bases line up with TRBD1. Germline V CDR1 and CDR2: SQVTM, ANQGSEA. This CDR3 has 14 residues. The J segment lost 6 bases and the V segment lost 6 bases, leaving 6 bases of the junction unmatched.

This clonotype was observed many times. This chain connects TRBV5-1 to TRBJ1-3; a weak D match, TRBD1 (5 bases). Germline values: CDR1 SGHRS, CDR2 YFSETQ. V lost 4 bases and J lost 3, with 14 bases in between. The CDR3 is 15 residues long. CDR3 sequence reads: CASSMGTWGGNTIYF. CDR3 sequence (DNA): TGCGCCAGCAGCATGGGGACCTGGGGTGGAAACACCATATATTTT.